Listed below are T cell receptor beta chains from one sample, sequenced in a study of Ad26.COV2.S vaccination and SARS-CoV-2 variants. The repertoire was sequenced with immunoSEQ multiplex PCR; TCRdb's copy has only in-frame clones and lacks some. The repertoire holds fewer than 500,000 clones, with 80% to 95% as singletons. The sample here was peripheral blood, taken in a trial of Ad26.COV2.S vaccine versus placebo. These receptors came from a person aged 18-60 years who received the Ad26.COV2.S COVID-19 vaccine or a placebo. CDR3s include the opening cysteine and the closing phenylalanine or tryptophan. D genes are given only for firm matches. Size is omitted from some rows. Given values are once, few, many or a class for expanded clones.

j_call d_call clone_size v_call cdr3_nt cdr3_aa
TRBJ2-1 TRBD2 - TRBV28 TGTGCCAGCACCTCTCCTTTCGGGGGAGGGCGGGGCAATGAGCAGTTCTTC CASTSPFGGGRGNEQFF
TRBJ2-1 TRBD1 - TRBV20-1 TGCAGTGCTAGTAATCAACGGGACAGCTACAATGAGCAGTTCTTC CSASNQRDSYNEQFF
TRBJ2-2 TRBD2 - TRBV30 TGTGCCTGTCCCGTAGCGGGAGCGACGAACACCGGGGAGCTGTTTTTT CACPVAGATNTGELFF
TRBJ2-1 - - TRBV29-1 TGCAGCGTCCCGAAGGGGCTAGCTGAGCAGTTCTTC CSVPKGLAEQFF
TRBJ2-7 TRBD2 - TRBV28 TGTGCCAGCAGCAAAGGCGGGGGTGCCTACGAGCAGTACTTC CASSKGGGAYEQYF
TRBJ2-5 - - TRBV7-9 TGTGCCAGCAGCTTAGCGGTAGCTTCCGAGACCCAGTACTTC CASSLAVASETQYF
TRBJ2-1 - - TRBV7-9 TGTGCCAGCAGGTACTACCGGGACAATGAGCAGTTCTTC CASRYYRDNEQFF
TRBJ2-1 TRBD2 - TRBV6-2/TRBV6-3 TGTGCCAGCAGTTACGCGGGAGGAAACAATGAGCAGTTCTTC CASSYAGGNNEQFF
TRBJ2-2 - once TRBV6-6 TGTGCCAGCAGTTATCCGACACAGGGTGTACCCGGGGAGCTGTTTTTT CASSYPTQGVPGELFF
TRBJ1-1 - - TRBV18 TGTGCCAGCTCTCTAAAGAAGGGGAACACTGAAGCTTTCTTT CASSLKKGNTEAFF
TRBJ2-1 TRBD2 - TRBV7-3 TGTGCCAGCAGCCCCTCACGAGGCATAGCGGGTATTTTTTCCTACAATGAGCAGTTCTTC CASSPSRGIAGIFSYNEQFF
TRBJ2-7 - - TRBV27 TGTGCCACCATGGGGGGGGCCGACGAGCAGTACTTC CATMGGADEQYF
TRBJ1-1 - - TRBV21-1 TGTGCCAGCAGCAAAGAGCAAAGGGCCACTGAAGCTTTCTTT CASSKEQRATEAFF
TRBJ2-7 TRBD1 - TRBV2 TGTGCCAGCAGTGGACAGGGGCCCTCCTACGAGCAGTACTTC CASSGQGPSYEQYF
TRBJ2-1 TRBD2 - TRBV7-2 TGTGCCAGCAGCGGACCCGGGACTAGAGGGGAGTACAATGAGCAGTTCTTC CASSGPGTRGEYNEQFF
TRBJ2-1 - - TRBV29-1 TGCAGCGTTGAACTTGGACCACAAGGGCGCAATGAGCAGTTCTTC CSVELGPQGRNEQFF
TRBJ2-1 - - TRBV10-1 TGCGCCAGCAGTGTAAAGGGAAGCTCCTACAATGAGCAGTTCTTC CASSVKGSSYNEQFF
TRBJ2-3 - - TRBV2 TGTGCCAGCAGTGAAGGGCTAGAAGATACGCAGTATTTT CASSEGLEDTQYF
TRBJ2-1 - - TRBV6-2/TRBV6-3 TGTGCCAGCAGTAGGGGATCGGGGGAGCAGTTCTTC CASSRGSGEQFF
TRBJ2-2 TRBD1 - TRBV4-3 TGCGCCAGCAGCCGAACGGATTACCCCCCAGGGGGCGGGGAGCTGTTTTTT CASSRTDYPPGGGELFF
TRBJ2-1 TRBD2 few TRBV7-2 TGTGCCAGCAGCTGGCGGATAGCGGGGCCTTCAGGCAATGAGCAGTTCTTC CASSWRIAGPSGNEQFF
TRBJ1-1 TRBD1 - TRBV30 TGTGCCCAAAAAAAGGGGGCGATGAACACTGAAGCTTTCTTT CAQKKGAMNTEAFF
TRBJ2-3 TRBD2 - TRBV4-3 TGCGCCAGCAGCCAAGATAAGGTAGCGGGGGATACGCAGTATTTT CASSQDKVAGDTQYF
TRBJ1-4 - - TRBV18 TGTGCCAGCTCACCACAGGGGTCGGAGGAAAAACTGTTTTTT CASSPQGSEEKLFF
TRBJ2-5 TRBD1 - TRBV6-5 TGTGCCAGCAGTTACTCGGACAGGGGGCTAGGAGAGACCCAGTACTTC CASSYSDRGLGETQYF
TRBJ2-1 - - TRBV14 TGTGCCAGCAGCCAAGGGGGGTACAATGAGCAGTTCTTC CASSQGGYNEQFF
TRBJ1-1 - - TRBV7-3 TGTGCCAGCAGCTTAATGGCGAACACTGAAGCTTTCTTT CASSLMANTEAFF
TRBJ2-5 - - TRBV12-3/TRBV12-4 TGTGCCAGCAGTAGGGCGACACGGGAGACCCAGTACTTC CASSRATRETQYF
TRBJ2-1 - - TRBV7-9 TGTGCCAGCAGCCCCCCCCGAGTGGGTGAGCAGTTCTTC CASSPPRVGEQFF
TRBJ1-5 - - TRBV19 TGTGCCAGTATGGACCGGAACTCTGCTTTTAGACCCCAGCATTTT CASMDRNSAFRPQHF
TRBJ1-1 - many TRBV30 TGTGCCTGGAGTGGGGAAAGAAGATACACTGAAGCTTTCTTT CAWSGERRYTEAFF
TRBJ1-2 - once TRBV7-8 TGTGCCAGCAGCTTAGACAGTGGGGGGTATCGTGGCTACACCTTC CASSLDSGGYRGYTF
TRBJ1-2 TRBD1 - TRBV5-4 TGTGCCAGCAGCTGGACCAGCTTCGGGACAGGGGCTCCTAACTATGGCTACACCTTC CASSWTSFGTGAPNYGYTF
TRBJ2-1 TRBD2 - TRBV4-3 TGCGCCAGCAGCCAAGAGACTAGCGGGAGATACAATGAGCAGTTCTTC CASSQETSGRYNEQFF
TRBJ2-1 - - TRBV27 TGTGCCAGCAGATATACGCTTAGCTCCTACAATGAGCAGTTCTTC CASRYTLSSYNEQFF
TRBJ1-1 - - TRBV4-1 TGCGCCAGCAGCCGAGCACCGGAGGCCGGAACGACTGAAGCTTTCTTT CASSRAPEAGTTEAFF
TRBJ2-1 TRBD2 - TRBV19 TGTGCCAGTAGTTTCGCCGGGACTAGGGGCAATGAGCAGTTCTTC CASSFAGTRGNEQFF
TRBJ2-7 TRBD1 once TRBV27 TGTGCCAGCAGTTCTCCGGGACAGGCATTTTCCGAGCAGTACTTC CASSSPGQAFSEQYF
TRBJ2-3 - - TRBV5-7 TGTGCCGCCCCGACCCCTAGCACAGATACGCAGTATTTT CAAPTPSTDTQYF
TRBJ2-1 TRBD2 - TRBV14 TGTGCCAGCAGCCAAGGACTAGCGGGATACAATGAGCAGTTCTTC CASSQGLAGYNEQFF
TRBJ2-2 - - TRBV6-5 TGTGCCAGCAAGCGGGCGAACACCGGGGAGCTGTTTTTT CASKRANTGELFF
TRBJ1-6 - - TRBV30 TGTGCCTGGAGTCTAGGGCTTAATTCACCCCTCCACTTT CAWSLGLNSPLHF
TRBJ2-1 - - TRBV19 TGTGCCAGTAGTATCAGGGGGGACAGTTACTACAATGAGCAGTTCTTC CASSIRGDSYYNEQFF